The 25 T cell receptor beta chains below all came from one sample that was sequenced in a study of beta chain features in type 1 diabetes (dated by TCRdb to 2016 to 2019). Libraries were made using the immunoSEQ multiplex PCR assay. The entire isolated RNA was reverse transcribed using the High Capacity cDNA Reverse Transcription Kit, and thus expressed TCRB transcripts were sequenced. Here the immuneACCESS table is served through TCRdb, limited to in-frame sequences with V and J called. Missing clones are a known gap in these copies; in checked studies unresolved V genes cover under half, and the rest lacks a known reason. Across this sample there are 200,000 to 250,000 clones, with 9.6% seen only once. Around 0.037% of the sample rests with the top ten. The sequencing sample was made of naive CD4+ T cells from blood. The sample's cell subset or site label, decoded: true naive CD4+ T cells. The source is a young woman in good health.

This clone was seen only a few times. This chain uses TRBV7-6 with TRBJ2-7; TRBD1 agrees at 11 bases. This CDR3 has 14 amino acids. The V segment lost 5 bases and the J segment 4 bases; nucleotides outside the gene matches: 4. From germline, CDR1 is SGHVS and CDR2 FNYEAQ. CDR3: CASSAGQGGYEQYF. CDR3 nucleotide sequence: TGTGCCAGCAGCGCGGGACAGGGGGGTTACGAGCAGTACTTC. Complete variable domain (other parts from reference TRBV7-6 and TRBJ2-7): GAGVSQSPRYKVTKRGQDVALRCDPISGHVSLYWYRQALGQGPEFLTYFNYEAQQDKSGLPNDRFSAERPEGSISTLTIQRTEQRDSAMYRCASSAGQGGYEQYFGPGTRLTVT.

The V call is TRBV4-1, the J call TRBJ2-3; the D gene is possibly TRBD1 (6 bases). The length of the CDR3 is 15 residues. CDR1 is MGHRA and CDR2 is YSYEKL in the germline V gene. The V end lost 0 bases, the J end lost 1 base, and 8 bases lay between the germline ends. The chain's CDR3 is CASSQDHRGTDTQYF. CDR3 bases: TGCGCCAGCAGCCAAGATCACAGGGGCACAGATACGCAGTATTTT.

This chain uses TRBV2 with TRBJ2-3; TRBD1 might be the D (5 bases). Germline loops: CDR1 SNHLY, CDR2 FYNNEI. V lost 6 bases and J 0 bases, leaving 19 bases between the germline ends. The CDR3 has 17 residues. CDR3 nucleotides: TGTGCCAGCAGATTACCAAAGACAGCGATCAGCACAGATACGCAGTATTTT. Translated, it gives CASRLPKTAISTDTQYF. The whole variable domain, filled in from reference TRBV2 and TRBJ2-3, reads EPEVTQTPSHQVTQMGQEVILRCVPISNHLYFYWYRQILGQKVEFLVSFYNNEISEKSEIFDDQFSVERPDGSNFTLKIRSTKLEDSAMYFCASRLPKTAISTDTQYFGPGTRLTVL.

DNA of the CDR3: TGTGCAAGTCGCTTAGATGGAAGGGACAGAGCTAACTATGGCTACACCTTC. Protein sequence: CASRLDGRDRANYGYTF. The chain employs TRBV12-2 and TRBJ1-2; the table's D call, TRBD1, has no DNA check behind it. TRBV12-2 is deemed a pseudogene. This CDR3 has 17 residues.

This clone appeared many times. V gene TRBV11-2 combines with J gene TRBJ2-1; D is unresolved. Germline V gene data show CDR1 as SGHAT and CDR2 as FQNNGV. Trimming shortened V by 5 bases and J by 0 bases, and 11 bases separated the two germline ends. This CDR3 comprises 15 residues. DNA of the CDR3: TGTGCCAGCAGCATTGACATCAGCTCCTACAATGAGCAGTTCTTC. It codes for CASSIDISSYNEQFF.

V is TRBV13 and J is TRBJ1-2; 7 nucleotides align to TRBD1. V gave up 3 bases and J gave up 4 bases; unmatched junction bases: 8. Germline V lookup: CDR1 PRHDT, CDR2 FYEKMQ (reference sequence). The CDR3 has 15 residues. The CDR3: CASSLGLGQIYGYTF. The CDR3 DNA reads as TGTGCCAGCAGCTTGGGGTTGGGACAGATCTATGGCTACACCTTC.

V is TRBV6-5 and J is TRBJ1-5, with a possible D match to TRBD1 (6 bases). This CDR3 spans 12 amino acids. CDR1 MNHEY and CDR2 SVGAGI come from the germline V gene. Trimming left V 5 bases short and J 4 bases short, with 6 bases between. For the CDR3, the DNA is TGTGCCAGCAGTCAGGGGAATCAGCCCCAGCATTTT. This codes for CASSQGNQPQHF.

This chain connects TRBV2 to TRBJ2-3, with D perhaps TRBD2 (6 bases). The CDR3 extends over 15 amino acids. The germline V and J ends were trimmed by 0 bases and 4 bases, with 11 bases remaining between them. Germline V gene data show CDR1 as SNHLY and CDR2 as FYNNEI. CDR3 coding DNA: TGTGCCAGCAGTGAAGCGGCGGGAAGGGCAGATACGCAGTATTTT. Amino acids: CASSEAAGRADTQYF.

V and J are TRBV5-1 and TRBJ2-1; no firm D call. Trimming left V 2 bases short and J 3 bases short, with 6 bases between. The CDR3 has 13 amino acids. In germline, CDR1 is SGHRS, CDR2 YFSETQ. Here the CDR3 reads CASSLERYNEQFF. Here the CDR3 DNA reads TGCGCCAGCAGCTTAGAGCGCTACAATGAGCAGTTCTTC.

This clone was recorded many times. Here the CDR3 DNA reads TGTGCCAGCAGTTTTAGTTACCAAGAGACCCAGTACTTC. Protein product: CASSFSYQETQYF. The chain has TRBV28 and TRBJ2-5; D remains unclear. The CDR3 extends over 13 amino acids. Trimming removed 3 bases from V and 0 bases from J, with 5 bases in between. From germline, CDR1 is MDHEN and CDR2 SYDVKM.

This clone showed up just a few times. The J gene is TRBJ2-1, the V gene TRBV15; no firm D call. This CDR3 region has 14 residues. Germline V gene data show CDR1 as LNHNV and CDR2 as YYDKDF (reference sequence). Trimming removed 0 bases from V and 7 bases from J, with 10 bases in between. The CDR3 is CATSRDRLINEQFF. The DNA for the CDR3 is TGTGCCACCAGCAGAGATCGACTGATTAATGAGCAGTTCTTC.

CDR3 region: CASSEGRVDQPQHF. The CDR3 DNA follows: TGTGCCAGCAGTGAGGGCAGGGTGGATCAGCCCCAGCATTTT. The V gene is TRBV2, the J gene TRBJ1-5; perhaps TRBD1 as D (5 bases). Trimming removed 3 bases from V and 5 bases from J, with 11 bases in between. Per germline, CDR1 SNHLY and CDR2 FYNNEI. This CDR3 region has 14 residues.

The rearrangement joins TRBV29-1 to TRBJ2-1, with D possibly being TRBD2 (5 bases). The CDR3 length is 14 residues. Germline V gene sequence: CDR1 SQVTM, CDR2 ANQGSEA. The germline V and J ends were trimmed by 7 bases and 0 bases, with 13 bases remaining between them. The CDR3, as DNA: TGCAGCGGGGTGGGCGGGTCCTCCTACAATGAGCAGTTCTTC. Translation: CSGVGGSSYNEQFF.

This clone was observed a handful of times. The genes are TRBV2 and TRBJ1-2, with a weak D call TRBD1 (5 bases). CDR1 is SNHLY, CDR2 FYNNEI, per germline. V dropped 3 bases and J dropped 5 bases, with 13 bases sitting between them. This CDR3 has 14 residues. The CDR3 loop reads CASSDITGSYGYTF. The DNA of the CDR3 is TGTGCCAGCAGTGATATAACAGGTTCATATGGCTACACCTTC.

This clone was counted only a few times. The same CDR3 also results from other DNA sequences found in this sample. Written as DNA, the CDR3 is TGTGCCAGCAGCCCTACGACAGGGTCCTTCGAGACCCAGTACTTC. Residues: CASSPTTGSFETQYF. The chain links TRBV9 to TRBJ2-5, with 7 bases that match TRBD1. This CDR3 has 15 residues. Germline V gene data show CDR1 as SGDLS and CDR2 as YYNGEE. The V and J ends lost 4 bases and 5 bases, in that order; junction bases with no gene match: 11.

This clone was observed a few times. The gene calls are TRBV5-5 and TRBJ2-5; D call uncertain. Germline-derived CDR1 and CDR2 are SGHKS and YYEKEE (reference sequence). CDR3 length: 16 amino acids. V was cut by 2 bases and J by 0 bases, with 14 bases left in between. CDR3 bases: TGTGCCAGCAGCTTTCTAACAGCTATACACCAAGAGACCCAGTACTTC. Encoded protein: CASSFLTAIHQETQYF.

The chain recombines TRBV7-3 with TRBJ2-1; 8 positions match TRBD1. CDR3 length: 15 residues. Per the germline V gene, CDR1 is SGHTA and CDR2 is FQGTGA. V trimming: 5 bases; J trimming: 6 bases; junction bases outside the gene matches: 9. The CDR3 DNA follows: TGTGCCAGCAGCGCCCCAGGGGGCGCGGGCAATGAGCAGTTCTTC. Translating gives CASSAPGGAGNEQFF.

J is TRBJ1-5 and V is TRBV2; possibly TRBD1 for D (6 bases). Germline V gene data show CDR1 as SNHLY and CDR2 as FYNNEI. The V end lost 1 base, the J end lost 6 bases, and 7 bases lay between the germline ends. This CDR3 has 13 amino acids. The CDR3 bases are TGTGCCAGCAGTGAAGGGGGGCTTCAGCCCCAGCATTTT. Its translation: CASSEGGLQPQHF. Based on the CDR3 plus reference TRBV2 and TRBJ1-5, the full variable domain is EPEVTQTPSHQVTQMGQEVILRCVPISNHLYFYWYRQILGQKVEFLVSFYNNEISEKSEIFDDQFSVERPDGSNFTLKIRSTKLEDSAMYFCASSEGGLQPQHFGDGTRLSIL.

Only a few counts were recorded for this clone. V and J are TRBV21-1 and TRBJ2-1; TRBD2 was called by the table and not checked on the DNA. TRBV21-1 is described as a pseudogene. The CDR3 is 16 residues long. The CDR3 protein is CASSLKAAGEHNEQFF. CDR3 nucleotides: TGTGCCAGCAGCCTAAAAGCAGCGGGAGAGCACAATGAGCAGTTCTTC.

This clone was recorded a few times. The chain is built from TRBV6-6 and TRBJ1-2; 10 positions agree with TRBD1. Germline loops: CDR1 MNHNY, CDR2 SVGAGI (reference sequence). This CDR3 is 13 amino acids long. The junction had 5 bases not matched to a gene; V was cut back by 7 bases and J by 6 bases. The CDR3 DNA reads TGTGCCAGCACCTATGGGACAGGGGATGGCTACACCTTC. It yields the protein CASTYGTGDGYTF.

This clone was observed a few times. The rearrangement links TRBV15 to TRBJ1-6; 10 bases line up with TRBD1. With V trimmed by 5 bases and J by 7 bases, 11 bases remained unmatched. CDR3 length equals 17 residues. CDR1 LNHNV and CDR2 YYDKDF come from the germline V gene (reference sequence). As DNA, the CDR3 is TGTGCCACCAGCGGCTACCCGGGGACAGGGGCAAATTCACCCCTCCACTTT. Protein: CATSGYPGTGANSPLHF.

This clone appeared a few times. V gene TRBV7-8 combines with J gene TRBJ1-3; 8 bases fit TRBD1. Trimming took 0 bases from V and 16 from J; bases not matched to a gene: 8. CDR3 length equals 13 residues. Germline CDR1 SGHVS, CDR2 FQNEAQ. The CDR3 protein is CASSLALDRDLYF. The CDR3 DNA is TGTGCCAGCAGCTTAGCGTTGGACAGGGATTTGTATTTT.

The chain uses TRBV2 and TRBJ2-1; the match to TRBD2 covers 8 bases. The CDR3 totals 14 residues. The germline V gene encodes CDR1 SNHLY and CDR2 FYNNEI. Trimming took 1 base from V and 7 from J; bases not matched to a gene: 3. The DNA of the CDR3 is TGTGCCAGCAGTGAAGGGACTAGCCCGAATGAGCAGTTCTTC. This gives the protein CASSEGTSPNEQFF.

A few counts support this clone. This chain uses TRBV5-1 with TRBJ2-7; D call uncertain. Germline V gene data show CDR1 as SGHRS and CDR2 as YFSETQ. V lost 4 bases and J lost 7, with 15 bases in between. The CDR3 has 13 residues. The CDR3 sequence is CASSPAAAWEQYF. The CDR3 bases are TGCGCCAGCAGCCCGGCGGCAGCCTGGGAGCAGTACTTC.

Only a few counts were recorded for this clone. J is TRBJ1-4 and V is TRBV2; no clear D. Germline assignment: CDR1 SNHLY and CDR2 FYNNEI. Between the trimmed V and J ends, which lost 4 bases and 8 bases, there was a span of 11 bases. This CDR3 spans 13 amino acids. CDR3 nucleotide sequence: TGTGCCAGCAGTGCGCGGGTAGGAGAAAAACTGTTTTTT. Protein product: CASSARVGEKLFF.